This T cell receptor beta chain was recorded in a study of OX40 agonist ivuxolimab in advanced cancers. Whole-study context: Among those enrolled, mean age was about 63 years (range about 23 to 79) and about 82% were male.

Profiled with immunoSEQ multiplex PCR; TCRdb holds only in-frame clones, not every one. The sample holds about 15,000 clones, more than 75% seen once. With 6 bases clipped from V and 0 bases from J, the junction kept 4 bases outside the gene matches. Germline CDR1 and CDR2: MNHEY and SMNVEV (reference sequence). CDR3 length equals 15 residues. J is TRBJ1-3 and V is TRBV27, with 8 bases lining up with TRBD1. The source is an adult with an advanced solid tumor such as melanoma, head and neck, liver or kidney cancer. The source material was CD4+ or CD8+ T cells sorted from blood, sampled in a trial of the OX40 agonist ivuxolimab. In DNA, the CDR3 is TGTGCCAGCAGCATGCAGGGGGCCTCTGGAAACACCATATATTTT. Protein product: CASSMQGASGNTIYF.